The 22 T cell receptor beta chains below were found in one sample sequenced in a study of T-cell reconstitution after alpha-beta-depleted transplantation in children. Researchers prepared the TCRbeta library using unique molecular identifiers, the study reports. TCRdb re-called the PCR reads with MiXCR, one entry per CDR3 protein. The data hold just under 150,000 distinct CDR3 sequences, with 8.8% observed a single time. Source: PBMCs, mostly from graft donor cells, taken 180 days after TCRalphabeta/CD19-depleted stem cell transplant. The receptors shown here come from a female patient aged 2-15 years who had a stem cell transplant for congenital amegakaryocytic thrombocytopenia, so the T cells may come from the graft donor.

This clonotype occurred a few times. The genes are TRBV4-2 and TRBJ2-2, with 10 nucleotides matching TRBD2. V shed 9 bases, J shed 3 bases, and the junction held 16 bases outside the gene matches. The CDR3 length is 18 residues. Germline CDR1 reads LGHNA; CDR2 reads YNFKEQ. The CDR3, as DNA: TGTGCCAGGGGAAATCCTAAAGCGGGAGGGCCCGACACCGGGGAGCTGTTTTTT. Translation: CARGNPKAGGPDTGELFF.

This clonotype was counted ten times or more. The rearrangement joins TRBV7-6 to TRBJ2-7; D is perhaps TRBD1 (5 bases). With 4 bases removed from V and 1 base from J, the gap between germline ends came to 8 bases. CDR1 is SGHVS and CDR2 is FNYEAQ in the germline V gene. The CDR3 is 13 amino acids. The CDR3 reads CASSSRQSYEQYF. The DNA of the CDR3 is TGTGCCAGCAGCTCCCGACAGTCCTACGAGCAGTACTTC.

The CDR3 protein is CASSLRGPRQETQYF. CDR3 DNA: TGTGCCAGCAGCTTAAGGGGCCCCCGGCAAGAGACCCAGTACTTC. This chain uses TRBV7-2 with TRBJ2-5, with D possibly matching TRBD1 (5 bases). The CDR3 runs 15 residues. V lost 2 bases to trimming and J lost 2 bases, with 12 bases between them. Looked up from germline, CDR1 is SGHTA and CDR2 is FQGNSA.

By its share, this clonotype is medium-sized. V gene TRBV20-1 combines with J gene TRBJ2-5, with TRBD2 identical over 10 bases. This CDR3 has 14 amino acids. V lost 5 bases to trimming and J lost 1 base; unmatched junction nucleotides: 4. Germline-derived CDR1 and CDR2 are DFQATT and SNEGSKA (reference sequence). In DNA form, the CDR3 reads TGCAGTGCTCGGACTAGCGGAGTCCAAGAGACCCAGTACTTC. Protein: CSARTSGVQETQYF.

The rearrangement links TRBV28 to TRBJ2-1; TRBD2 matches at 7 bases. The V segment lost 6 bases and the J segment 6 bases; nucleotides outside the gene matches: 8. From germline, CDR1 is MDHEN and CDR2 SYDVKM. The CDR3 runs 14 residues. CDR3 in amino acids: CASRPPGLLNEQFF. The CDR3 nucleotides read TGTGCCAGCAGGCCGCCGGGACTACTCAATGAGCAGTTCTTC. Full variable domain (rest looked up from reference TRBV28 and TRBJ2-1): DVKVTQSSRYLVKRTGEKVFLECVQDMDHENMFWYRQDPGLGLRLIYFSYDVKMKEKGDIPEGYSVSREKKERFSLILESASTNQTSMYLCASRPPGLLNEQFFGPGTRLTVL.

This clonotype was seen a handful of times. The genes are TRBV10-3 and TRBJ2-7; 7 bases are shared with TRBD2. The CDR3 has 14 amino acids. The ends lost 8 bases at V and 0 bases at J; junction bases unmatched: 7. Germline values: CDR1 ENHRY, CDR2 SYGVKD. This CDR3 is CAIGGGGSSYEQYF. For the CDR3, the DNA is TGTGCCATCGGCGGGGGTGGTTCCTCCTACGAGCAGTACTTC.

This clonotype was counted a few times. This chain joins TRBV6-1 and TRBJ1-2; no definite D call. Germline V gene lookup returns CDR1 MNHNS and CDR2 SASEGT. The CDR3 runs to 14 residues. V lost 1 base, J lost 5 bases, and 11 bases lay in between. In DNA form, the CDR3 reads TGTGCCAGCAGTGAAGAGAGGGATCGGTATGGCTACACCTTC. Translating it yields CASSEERDRYGYTF.

In its sample, this clonotype was seen many times. The chain joins TRBV5-1 to TRBJ2-2; TRBD1 matches at 8 bases. The CDR3 is made up of 14 amino acids. The V segment lost 4 bases and the J segment 6 bases; nucleotides outside the gene matches: 5. Germline loops: CDR1 SGHRS, CDR2 YFSETQ. In DNA, the CDR3 is TGCGCCAGCAGCCCGGGACAGGCTCCCGGGGAGCTGTTTTTT. It codes for CASSPGQAPGELFF.

The V call is TRBV30, the J call TRBJ2-7; 11 bases are a match to TRBD2. The germline V gene encodes CDR1 GTSNPN and CDR2 SVGIG (reference sequence). There are 14 residues in the CDR3. Unmatched junction bases numbered 2, after V lost 0 bases and J lost 4 bases. CDR3 nucleotide sequence: TGTGCCTGGAGTGTACGACTAGCGGGGTACGAGCAGTACTTC. Translated, it gives CAWSVRLAGYEQYF.

This clonotype has at least ten counts. The genes are TRBV20-1 and TRBJ2-5; D might be TRBD1 or TRBD2, each matching 5 bases. Germline V gene lookup returns CDR1 DFQATT and CDR2 SNEGSKA (reference sequence). V dropped 6 bases and J dropped 2 bases, with 10 bases sitting between them. This CDR3 comprises 12 residues. CDR3 sequence (DNA): TGCAGTGCCGGGACGGTGCAAGAGACCCAGTACTTC. Translated, it gives CSAGTVQETQYF.

This clonotype was observed a few times. The chain carries TRBV9 and TRBJ2-1; TRBD2 agrees at 8 bases. This CDR3 has 18 amino acids. V shed 0 bases, J shed 9 bases, and the junction held 17 bases outside the gene matches. The germline V gene has CDR1 SGDLS and CDR2 YYNGEE. CDR3 sequence reads: CASSVGSIGWREAAEQFF. The CDR3 DNA reads TGTGCCAGCAGCGTAGGATCTATAGGGTGGCGGGAGGCCGCTGAGCAGTTCTTC.

This clonotype came up many times. The chain uses TRBV4-2 and TRBJ2-5; D perhaps matches TRBD1 (6 bases). The CDR3 has 14 residues. V lost 4 bases and J lost 2, with 11 bases in between. The germline CDR1 and CDR2 sequences are LGHNA and YNFKEQ. The CDR3 loop is CASSPTGKQETQYF. In DNA form, the CDR3 reads TGTGCCAGCAGCCCTACAGGGAAACAAGAGACCCAGTACTTC.

This clonotype was detected ten times or more. The genes are TRBV7-2 and TRBJ1-5, with D unresolved. Trimming removed 1 base from V and 2 bases from J, with 9 bases in between. CDR1 is SGHTA and CDR2 is FQGNSA in the germline V gene. The CDR3 spans 15 residues. As DNA, the CDR3 is TGTGCCAGCAGCTTAGAGTCACACGGCAATCAGCCCCAGCATTTT. This encodes CASSLESHGNQPQHF.

The sample holds a few counts of this clonotype. The chain recombines TRBV28 with TRBJ2-7, with D tentatively TRBD2 (6 bases). Trimming cost V 6 bases and J 5 bases, with 23 bases left between them. In germline, CDR1 is MDHEN, CDR2 SYDVKM. This CDR3 is 16 amino acids long. The chain's CDR3 is CASRPVDLAINHEQYF. For the CDR3, the DNA is TGTGCCAGCAGACCCGTCGATCTAGCGATCAATCACGAGCAGTACTTC.

This clonotype came up many times. The chain links TRBV20-1 to TRBJ2-3; 9 nucleotides agree with TRBD2. Germline assignment: CDR1 DFQATT and CDR2 SNEGSKA (reference sequence). The CDR3 loop spans 14 amino acids. With 3 bases clipped from V and 1 base from J, the junction kept 2 bases outside the gene matches. CDR3 sequence: CSASRTSGTDTQYF. The CDR3 region has the DNA TGCAGTGCTAGTCGGACTAGCGGCACAGATACGCAGTATTTT.

The rearrangement uses TRBV29-1 and TRBJ1-1, with a tentative D call TRBD1 (5 bases). V lost 4 bases, J lost 3 bases, and 12 bases lay in between. This CDR3 spans 13 amino acids. CDR1 and CDR2 (germline): SQVTM, ANQGSEA. The chain's CDR3 is CSVVRGKDTEAFF. DNA of the CDR3: TGCAGCGTTGTGAGGGGAAAGGACACTGAAGCTTTCTTT.

For this clonotype: One junction end does not reproduce the germline sequence, and a read error may be involved. The rearrangement uses TRBV20-1 and TRBJ2-2; TRBD1 agrees at 9 bases. Germline V gives CDR1 DFQATT, CDR2 SNEGSKA (reference sequence). The CDR3 loop spans 16 amino acids. CDR3 coding DNA: TGCAGTGCTAGGTGGGACAGGGTCGCGAAAACCGGGGAGCTGTTTTTT. Translated: CSARWDRVAKTGELFF.

V usage is TRBV5-6 and J usage is TRBJ2-7; no firm D call. The CDR3 is 13 residues long. CDR1 SGHDT and CDR2 YYEEEE come from the germline V gene. Deletions cut 2 bases from V and 3 bases from J, with 9 bases between. CDR3 DNA: TGTGCCAGCAGCTTCTTAGGGCGCTACGAGCAGTACTTC. This gives the protein CASSFLGRYEQYF. The whole variable domain, filled in from reference TRBV5-6 and TRBJ2-7, reads DAGVTQSPTHLIKTRGQQVTLRCSPKSGHDTVSWYQQALGQGPQFIFQYYEEEERQRGNFPDRFSGHQFPNYSSELNVNALLLGDSALYLCASSFLGRYEQYFGPGTRLTVT.

J is TRBJ1-1 and V is TRBV2; a possible D gene is TRBD1 (6 bases). V was trimmed by 7 bases and J by 4 bases, leaving 13 bases between them. CDR1 is SNHLY and CDR2 is FYNNEI in the germline V gene. The CDR3 contains 13 residues. The CDR3, as DNA: TGTGCCAGCAACCCTCCGGGGGCCACTGAAGCTTTCTTT. Protein: CASNPPGATEAFF.

This clonotype has ten or more counts. V gene TRBV2 combines with J gene TRBJ2-3; 7 bases are a match to TRBD2. V gave up 3 bases and J gave up 4 bases; unmatched junction bases: 7. CDR1 is SNHLY, CDR2 FYNNEI, per germline. The CDR3 sequence is 15 residues long. The CDR3 spells CASSDPGGGSDTQYF. CDR3 DNA: TGTGCCAGCAGTGACCCCGGGGGAGGGTCAGATACGCAGTATTTT.

V gene TRBV5-6 combines with J gene TRBJ2-7; no clear D. Germline CDR1 SGHDT, CDR2 YYEEEE. This CDR3 contains 15 residues. V lost 2 bases to trimming and J lost 5 bases, with 17 bases between them. The CDR3, as DNA: TGTGCCAGCAGCTTTCTAGGCCAGACGGGCGACGAGCAGTACTTC. Protein product: CASSFLGQTGDEQYF.

This clonotype was counted between two and nine times. The rearrangement joins TRBV27 to TRBJ1-5; D remains ambiguous. CDR1 MNHEY and CDR2 SMNVEV come from the germline V gene (reference sequence). The ends were cut back, 10 bases at V and 7 bases at J, with 8 bases in the middle. The CDR3 totals 10 residues. CDR3 protein: CATSVQPQHF. DNA of the CDR3: TGTGCCACTTCTGTCCAGCCCCAGCATTTT.